This section outlines one T cell receptor (beta chain) sequence together with its context. The clone's antigen remains unknown. Base qualities were left out, and no much larger clone turns up one base away. This record belongs to a study of blood T cell repertoires in COVID-19 (dated by TCRdb to about 2020). About the full investigation: Samples covering the acute and convalescent phases of COVID-19 were provided by collaborators in the United States, Italy and Spain. Where HLA class I and class II types were available, the types were taken from metadata supplied by the sample provider, not from assay-based typing. The samples were drawn from two sources: the first 160 participants of the ongoing ImmuneRACE study, and fewer than 1,500 subjects contributed by 6 global collaborators. The repertoires were released in a freely available public database intended as a resource for research on the immune response to SARS-CoV-2. The dataset comprised deeply sampled blood TCRbeta repertoires from subjects exposed to, actively infected with, or recovered from COVID-19. Sample metadata almost always included a de-identified subject ID, COVID-19 status, age in years and sex. The prospective study material was composed of cDNA or gDNA derived from T cells, B-cell-depleted T cells, or PBMCs.

The immunoSEQ Assay, a bias-controlled multiplex PCR, was used to amplify TCRbeta CDR3 regions from genomic DNA. Regarding the original processing steps: Nucleated cell counts per sample were estimated from amplification of reference gene primers within the assay. To quantify the absolute abundance of each unique TCRbeta CDR3 rearrangement, sequence reads were collapsed and filtered. For each sample, productive Simpson clonality was calculated as the square root of Simpson's diversity index over productive rearrangements. The source is immuneACCESS, and TCRdb retained only in-frame sequences with V and J called. Part of the clones is not carried over; for the studies checked, unresolved V genes explain less than half of this, and the remainder is unexplained. The V and J calls and clone size are taken from that table; D and trimming were inferred from the DNA. In this sample the table shows hundreds of thousands of clones, around 89% of which occur a single time. 1% to 1.5% of the sample lies in the top ten.

Broader findings and caveats from the paper: Clinical and demographic metadata were provided uncurated, with the amount varying by source and participant.

Collaborating institutions collected whole blood in K2EDTA tubes following their own protocols. Collaborator samples were shipped for TCRbeta analysis as frozen whole blood, isolated PBMCs, or DNA extracted from either sample type. Trimming at the junction amounts to 4 bases on V and 8 bases on J, and the germline ends lie 18 bases apart. The CDR3 measures 14 amino acids from cysteine to phenylalanine. Kept here is only the CDR3 DNA, which spans 42 bases and is read in frame from base 1. CDR1 and CDR2, per the germline V gene, are SGHRS and YFSETQ. Input material: peripheral blood. Recombination linked TRBV5-1 to TRBJ1-2, with the D gene not confidently named. The source of this sequence is a man aged 35-49 years with acute or convalescent COVID-19. The CDR3 has the sequence CASSLSGLGGGYTF. The DNA reads TGCGCCAGCAGCCTTTCCGGGTTGGGAGGAGGCTACACCTTC.